The present TCR beta chain was sequenced within a study of shared clonotypes between healthy human individuals. Whole-study results and caveats: On the whole, naive subsets had larger estimated richness than memory subsets had. It was observed that roughly 5.4% of naive CD4 clonotypes were shared across a handful of donors.

Ten or more counts support this clone. Its target is not known. Per the study methods: Junction-only sequences produced by ImmunoSEQ had no quality scores, so filtering differed. TCRdb's copy holds only in-frame clones and misses some; the assay was immunoSEQ multiplex PCR. V and J calls and clone size are as listed in that table; D and trimming were resolved from the DNA. The sample contains just under 350,000 clones, more than 60% of which appear only once. The sequenced material came from memory CD4+ T cells sorted from blood. Described subset: CD45RA-negative fraction. The sequence was obtained from a man aged 25 to 40 in good health.

The CDR3 DNA sequence: TGTGCCAGCAGTCACAGGGAGATGAACACCGGGGAGCTGTTTTTT. The encoded protein is CASSHREMNTGELFF. The chain combines TRBV2 with TRBJ2-2; D may be TRBD1 (6 bases). The CDR3 extends over 15 amino acids. Germline assignment: CDR1 SNHLY and CDR2 FYNNEI. Trimming took off 5 bases at V and 1 base at J, with 11 bases between the two ends.